A selection of T cell receptor beta chains follows, all from one sample in a study of Graves' ophthalmopathy and Graves' hyperthyroidism. TCRdb re-called the multiplex PCR reads through MiXCR, storing one row per CDR3 protein. The repertoire holds roughly 410,000 distinct CDR3 sequences, with approximately 15% as singletons. Sequencing input: peripheral blood. The origin of the receptors is a woman aged 18-30 years with stable Graves' hyperthyroidism. CDR3s include the opening cysteine and the closing phenylalanine or tryptophan. The order of the fields is D gene, J gene, clone size, V gene, CDR3 DNA, CDR3 protein. The D gene is left open where the match is weak. Where a row states a size, it is once, few, many or the class of an expanded clone; other rows omit it.

d_call: TRBD1; j_call: TRBJ1-2; clone_size: NA; v_call: TRBV6-1; cdr3_nt: TGTGCCAGCACCGAAGACAGGGATAGGTATGGCTACACCTTC; cdr3_aa: CASTEDRDRYGYTF
d_call: NA; j_call: TRBJ1-6; clone_size: many; v_call: TRBV12-3/TRBV12-4; cdr3_nt: TGTGCCAGCAGTTTCGGACCGTCTAATTCACCCCTCTACTTT; cdr3_aa: CASSFGPSNSPLYF
d_call: NA; j_call: TRBJ2-3; clone_size: few; v_call: TRBV29-1; cdr3_nt: TGCAGCGTTGAAGATGGCAGGGCAGATACGCAGTATTTT; cdr3_aa: CSVEDGRADTQYF
d_call: NA; j_call: TRBJ1-1; clone_size: many; v_call: TRBV6-5; cdr3_nt: TGTGCCAGCAGCCACAAGCCGAACACTGAAGCTTTCTTT; cdr3_aa: CASSHKPNTEAFF
d_call: NA; j_call: TRBJ2-5; clone_size: many; v_call: TRBV7-9; cdr3_nt: TGTGCCAGCAGAACCTCGGATGGGTGGGAGACCCAGTACTTC; cdr3_aa: CASRTSDGWETQYF
d_call: NA; j_call: TRBJ2-4; clone_size: many; v_call: TRBV12-3/TRBV12-4; cdr3_nt: TGTGCCAGCAGACCTCAATTTGGGGCCAAAAACATTCAGTACTTC; cdr3_aa: CASRPQFGAKNIQYF
d_call: NA; j_call: TRBJ2-7; clone_size: few; v_call: TRBV11-2; cdr3_nt: TGTGCCAGCAGCTCCACAGGGTGGGGCTCCTACGAGCAGTACTTC; cdr3_aa: CASSSTGWGSYEQYF
d_call: NA; j_call: TRBJ1-1; clone_size: NA; v_call: TRBV4-1; cdr3_nt: TGCGCCAGCAGCCAAAATTTAGTTTTGGTGGGGCGTGAAGCTTTCTTT; cdr3_aa: CASSQNLVLVGREAFF
d_call: TRBD2; j_call: TRBJ2-2; clone_size: few; v_call: TRBV7-2; cdr3_nt: TGTGCCAGCAGCTTAACTCGCGGGGGGGCCGGGGAGCTGTTTTTT; cdr3_aa: CASSLTRGGAGELFF
d_call: NA; j_call: TRBJ2-5; clone_size: NA; v_call: TRBV5-1; cdr3_nt: TGCGCCAGCAGCTTGGAGGGGGGGAACCAGTACTTC; cdr3_aa: CASSLEGGNQYF
d_call: NA; j_call: TRBJ2-7; clone_size: few; v_call: TRBV7-9; cdr3_nt: TGTGCCAGCAGCTCGGACACCCCGGAGCAGTACTTC; cdr3_aa: CASSSDTPEQYF
d_call: NA; j_call: TRBJ1-1; clone_size: few; v_call: TRBV20-1; cdr3_nt: TGCAGTGCTAGAGATCTGGAGAGGAACACTGAAGCTTTCTTT; cdr3_aa: CSARDLERNTEAFF
d_call: NA; j_call: TRBJ1-5; clone_size: once; v_call: TRBV20-1; cdr3_nt: TGCAGTGCCGGAGAGGGGCAGAATCAGCCCCCGCATTTT; cdr3_aa: CSAGEGQNQPPHF
d_call: NA; j_call: TRBJ2-5; clone_size: many; v_call: TRBV6-5; cdr3_nt: TGTGCCAGCAGTTACTCGTTCAGGGATGAGGAGACCCAGTACTTC; cdr3_aa: CASSYSFRDEETQYF
d_call: NA; j_call: TRBJ1-1; clone_size: few; v_call: TRBV18; cdr3_nt: TGTGCCAGCTCACCTGGTGGGAGCGGCACTGAAGCTTTCTTT; cdr3_aa: CASSPGGSGTEAFF
d_call: NA; j_call: TRBJ2-7; clone_size: many; v_call: TRBV20-1; cdr3_nt: TGCAGTGCCAGGAACCCAGGATACTACGAGCAGTACTTC; cdr3_aa: CSARNPGYYEQYF
d_call: NA; j_call: TRBJ1-6; clone_size: many; v_call: TRBV6-1; cdr3_nt: TGTGCCACCAGGACTACAAGGCAGTATAATTCACCCCTCCACTTT; cdr3_aa: CATRTTRQYNSPLHF
d_call: NA; j_call: TRBJ2-7; clone_size: many; v_call: TRBV19; cdr3_nt: TGTGCCAGTAGTATAGGACAGGCATCCTACGAGCAGTACTTC; cdr3_aa: CASSIGQASYEQYF
d_call: NA; j_call: TRBJ1-5; clone_size: many; v_call: TRBV12-3/TRBV12-4; cdr3_nt: TGTGCCAGCAGCGGGGGGACCTCTAGCAATCAGCCCCAGCATTTT; cdr3_aa: CASSGGTSSNQPQHF
d_call: NA; j_call: TRBJ1-2; clone_size: many; v_call: TRBV7-6; cdr3_nt: TGTGCCAGCAGCTTAACTGCCGTGGGGGACTATGGCTACACCTTC; cdr3_aa: CASSLTAVGDYGYTF
d_call: NA; j_call: TRBJ2-5; clone_size: many; v_call: TRBV12-3/TRBV12-4; cdr3_nt: TGTGCCAGCAGTTTACTAGACCGCCAAGAGACCCAGTACTTC; cdr3_aa: CASSLLDRQETQYF
d_call: TRBD1; j_call: TRBJ2-2; clone_size: few; v_call: TRBV5-1; cdr3_nt: TGCGCCAGCAGCTTAAGTGCCAGGACAGGTGAAAACGCGAACACCGGGGAGCTGTTTTTT; cdr3_aa: CASSLSARTGENANTGELFF
d_call: NA; j_call: TRBJ1-2; clone_size: many; v_call: TRBV6-1; cdr3_nt: TGTGCCAGCAGCCTTCATTGGACCTATGGCTACACCTTC; cdr3_aa: CASSLHWTYGYTF
d_call: NA; j_call: TRBJ1-6; clone_size: many; v_call: TRBV2; cdr3_nt: TGTGCCAGCAGTGAAGGGAGGGGACTCTATAATTCACCCCTCCACTTT; cdr3_aa: CASSEGRGLYNSPLHF
d_call: NA; j_call: TRBJ2-5; clone_size: many; v_call: TRBV2; cdr3_nt: TGTGCCAGCAGTTTCCAAGGGGCACAAGAGACCCAGTACTTC; cdr3_aa: CASSFQGAQETQYF
d_call: TRBD2; j_call: TRBJ2-5; clone_size: many; v_call: TRBV27; cdr3_nt: TGTGCCAGCAGTCCCAATGCGGGGGGCAGGGAGACCCAGTACTTC; cdr3_aa: CASSPNAGGRETQYF
d_call: TRBD1; j_call: TRBJ2-5; clone_size: few; v_call: TRBV5-1; cdr3_nt: TGCGCCAGCAGCTTCATTTCAGGGGGAGAGACCCAGTACTTC; cdr3_aa: CASSFISGGETQYF
d_call: TRBD1; j_call: TRBJ2-7; clone_size: many; v_call: TRBV6-2/TRBV6-3; cdr3_nt: TGTGCCAGCAGTTACGTCCTCGGTGAGGGGGCAGTTAGGTACGAGCAGTACTTC; cdr3_aa: CASSYVLGEGAVRYEQYF
d_call: NA; j_call: TRBJ1-6; clone_size: many; v_call: TRBV7-2; cdr3_nt: TGTGCCAGCAGCTTAGTGGGGGTAGGGTCACCCCTCCACTTT; cdr3_aa: CASSLVGVGSPLHF
d_call: TRBD1; j_call: TRBJ1-1; clone_size: once; v_call: TRBV7-2; cdr3_nt: TGTGCCAGCAGCCCAGCCGGGACAGAGAACACTGAAGCTTTCTTT; cdr3_aa: CASSPAGTENTEAFF
d_call: NA; j_call: TRBJ2-7; clone_size: many; v_call: TRBV6-5; cdr3_nt: TGTGCCAGCAGGACGGATTACGAGCAGTACTTC; cdr3_aa: CASRTDYEQYF
d_call: NA; j_call: TRBJ2-7; clone_size: many; v_call: TRBV2; cdr3_nt: TGTGCCAGCAGTGATGAGGGTAGGAGGACCTACGAGCAGTACTTC; cdr3_aa: CASSDEGRRTYEQYF
d_call: NA; j_call: TRBJ2-2; clone_size: many; v_call: TRBV6-5; cdr3_nt: TGTGCCAGCAGTTATCGACCGAACACCGGGGAGCTGTTTTTT; cdr3_aa: CASSYRPNTGELFF
d_call: NA; j_call: TRBJ2-5; clone_size: many; v_call: TRBV14; cdr3_nt: TGTGCCAGCAGCCAAGTTTTCCAGGGGTGGGAGACCCAGTACTTC; cdr3_aa: CASSQVFQGWETQYF
d_call: TRBD1; j_call: TRBJ1-5; clone_size: once; v_call: TRBV27; cdr3_nt: TGTGCCAGCAGTTACAGGGGAATCCATAGCAATCAGCCCCAGCATTTT; cdr3_aa: CASSYRGIHSNQPQHF